These 27 T cell receptor beta chains were sequenced from one sample in a study of shared clonotypes between healthy human individuals (dated by TCRdb to between 2020 and 2021). CD8 naive samples were CD45RO-negative cells positively selected for CCR7, giving a CD45RA+CCR7+ population that excluded TemRA cells. Library preparation was by the immunoSEQ multiplex PCR assay. As stored in TCRdb, this immuneACCESS dataset retains in-frame rearrangements with V and J assigned. A fraction of the clones does not appear; measured against another copy, unresolved V genes explain less than half of the discrepancy, and the remainder lacks a known reason. For this sample there are about 1,900,000 clones; about 95% appear just once. Less than 1.5% of the sample lies in the top ten. The sequenced material came from naive CD8+ T cells sorted from blood. Per the publication, the cell subset or site label means: CD45RA+CCR7+. The receptors originated from a man aged 18 to 29 in good health.

The chain joins TRBV27 to TRBJ2-3, with 10 positions matching TRBD1. The V gene's germline CDR1 is MNHEY and CDR2 SMNVEV (reference sequence). V gave up 5 bases and J gave up 4 bases; unmatched junction bases: 6. This CDR3 contains 15 residues. For the CDR3, the DNA is TGTGCCAGCAGTGTGACAGGGGGCATCGCAGATACGCAGTATTTT. Its protein is CASSVTGGIADTQYF.

The chain combines TRBV5-6 with TRBJ2-6; D is unresolved. Deletions cut 4 bases from V and 4 bases from J, with 9 bases between. Germline V CDR1 and CDR2: SGHDT, YYEEEE. This CDR3 region has 14 residues. CDR3 sequence: CASSPAEGANVLTF. DNA for the CDR3: TGTGCCAGCAGCCCTGCTGAAGGGGCCAACGTCCTGACTTTC. Full variable domain (remainder filled in from reference TRBV5-6 and TRBJ2-6): DAGVTQSPTHLIKTRGQQVTLRCSPKSGHDTVSWYQQALGQGPQFIFQYYEEEERQRGNFPDRFSGHQFPNYSSELNVNALLLGDSALYLCASSPAEGANVLTFGAGSRLTVL.

The rearrangement uses TRBV5-8 and TRBJ2-7; a weak D match, TRBD1 (5 bases). In germline, CDR1 is SGHTS, CDR2 YDEGEE. The V and J ends lost 2 bases and 1 base respectively, with 7 bases between them. The CDR3 totals 13 residues. In nucleotides, the CDR3 is TGTGCCAGCAGCTTTGGGGCTTCCTACGAGCAGTACTTC. Protein product: CASSFGASYEQYF.

The chain links TRBV30 to TRBJ1-2; no reliable D call. Trimming took off 7 bases at V and 4 bases at J, with 13 bases between the two ends. The CDR3 sequence is 12 residues long. Germline lookup yields CDR1 GTSNPN and CDR2 SVGIG (reference sequence). The CDR3 loop is CASREHIYGYTF. In nucleotides, the CDR3 is TGTGCCTCCCGCGAGCATATCTATGGCTACACCTTC. Using reference TRBV30 and TRBJ1-2 for the parts outside the CDR3, the full variable domain is SQTIHQWPATLVQPVGSPLSLECTVEGTSNPNLYWYRQAAGRGLQLLFYSVGIGQISSEVPQNLSASRPQDRQFILSSKKLLLSDSGFYLCASREHIYGYTFGSGTRLTVV.

This chain joins TRBV5-6 and TRBJ2-7; 7 bases are a match to TRBD1. Germline values: CDR1 SGHDT, CDR2 YYEEEE. CDR3 length: 15 amino acids. Losses at the gene ends were 2 bases for V and 4 bases for J; bases not matched to a gene: 9. Here the CDR3 reads CASSLDSGGSYEQYF. The CDR3 DNA sequence: TGTGCCAGCAGCTTAGACTCAGGGGGTTCTTACGAGCAGTACTTC. Together with reference TRBV5-6 and TRBJ2-7, the CDR3 gives the full variable domain: DAGVTQSPTHLIKTRGQQVTLRCSPKSGHDTVSWYQQALGQGPQFIFQYYEEEERQRGNFPDRFSGHQFPNYSSELNVNALLLGDSALYLCASSLDSGGSYEQYFGPGTRLTVT.

The chain couples TRBV6-6 to TRBJ2-7; 8 nucleotides agree with TRBD1. From germline, CDR1 is MNHNY and CDR2 SVGAGI (reference sequence). CDR3 size: 13 residues. V shed 8 bases, J shed 2 bases, and the junction held 5 bases outside the gene matches. The CDR3 coding sequence is TGTGCCAGCGGGGAGACAGGGGCCTACGAGCAGTACTTC. This sequence encodes CASGETGAYEQYF.

V is TRBV6-1 and J is TRBJ1-5; unclear D gene. The CDR3 contains 16 residues. V lost 2 bases and J lost 5, with 16 bases in between. Germline lookup yields CDR1 MNHNS and CDR2 SASEGT. The CDR3, as DNA: TGTGCCAGCAGTGAACCCGGTTTCGGGCCTTATCAGCCCCAGCATTTT. Translating gives CASSEPGFGPYQPQHF.

DNA of the CDR3: TGTGCCAGCAGCTTGGCCACTAGCGGGCCCTACAATGAGCAGTTCTTC. It yields the protein CASSLATSGPYNEQFF. The genes are TRBV5-6 and TRBJ2-1; the match to TRBD2 covers 9 bases. Germline CDR1 and CDR2: SGHDT and YYEEEE. The length of the CDR3 is 16 residues. V shed 0 bases, J shed 2 bases, and the junction held 3 bases outside the gene matches.

V is TRBV2 and J is TRBJ2-7; D is possibly TRBD2 (6 bases). With 4 bases removed from V and 5 bases from J, the gap between germline ends came to 9 bases. Germline V CDR1 and CDR2: SNHLY, FYNNEI. This CDR3 is built from 12 residues. The CDR3 sequence is CASSGRRDEQYF. CDR3 nucleotides: TGTGCCAGCAGTGGAAGGAGGGACGAGCAGTACTTC.

The rearrangement uses TRBV27 and TRBJ2-3, with 8 bases matching TRBD1. Trimming cost V 1 base and J 6 bases; bases outside gene matches: 3. The CDR3 covers 14 residues. The germline CDR1 and CDR2 sequences are MNHEY and SMNVEV (reference sequence). Written as DNA, the CDR3 is TGTGCCAGCAGTTTATGGACAGGGAGTGATACGCAGTATTTT. It translates to CASSLWTGSDTQYF.

About this clone: Other nucleotide sequences in the sample specify the same CDR3. CDR3 sequence reads: CASSLETGNGYTF. DNA for the CDR3: TGCGCCAGCAGCTTGGAAACAGGGAATGGCTACACCTTC. This chain connects TRBV5-1 to TRBJ1-2, with D maybe TRBD1 (6 bases). Germline lookup yields CDR1 SGHRS and CDR2 YFSETQ. V was clipped by 0 bases and J by 6 bases, with 9 bases between them. This CDR3 contains 13 residues. Variable domain in full (rest from reference TRBV5-1 and TRBJ1-2): KAGVTQTPRYLIKTRGQQVTLSCSPISGHRSVSWYQQTPGQGLQFLFEYFSETQRNKGNFPGRFSGRQFSNSRSEMNVSTLELGDSALYLCASSLETGNGYTFGSGTRLTVV.

The rearrangement joins TRBV4-3 to TRBJ2-7; 7 positions match TRBD2. Unmatched junction bases numbered 12, after V lost 1 base and J lost 3 bases. The length of the CDR3 is 17 residues. CDR1 LGHNA and CDR2 YSLEER come from the germline V gene. The chain's CDR3 is CASSQVGASGQSYEQYF. The CDR3 DNA is TGCGCCAGCAGCCAAGTTGGAGCTAGCGGACAAAGCTACGAGCAGTACTTC.

The J gene is TRBJ2-7, the V gene TRBV18; D unresolved. The CDR3 spans 13 residues. V was cut by 0 bases and J by 3 bases, with 6 bases left in between. Germline loops: CDR1 KGHSH, CDR2 LQKENI. This CDR3 reads CASSPPDIYEQYF. The DNA for the CDR3 is TGTGCCAGCTCACCACCCGATATCTACGAGCAGTACTTC.

The chain has TRBV5-1 and TRBJ2-7; unclear D gene. There are 13 residues in the CDR3. The V end was cut by 1 base, the J end by 2 bases, with 7 bases between. Germline-derived CDR1 and CDR2 are SGHRS and YFSETQ. CDR3 nucleotides: TGCGCCAGCAGCTTGTCCCAGGCCTACGAGCAGTACTTC. Its translation: CASSLSQAYEQYF.

The J gene is TRBJ2-2, the V gene TRBV10-2; 8 nucleotides match TRBD2. Losses at the gene ends were 10 bases for V and 8 bases for J; bases not matched to a gene: 12. This CDR3 spans 14 amino acids. Germline V gene data show CDR1 as WSHSY and CDR2 as SAAADI. CDR3 sequence reads: CATSPGGSAGELFF. CDR3 coding DNA: TGCGCCACCTCTCCGGGAGGGAGTGCAGGGGAGCTGTTTTTT.

V and J are TRBV6-5 and TRBJ2-3; 8 bases align to TRBD1. The CDR3 spans 13 residues. The V segment lost 4 bases and the J segment 9 bases; nucleotides outside the gene matches: 6. The germline CDR1 and CDR2 sequences are MNHEY and SVGAGI. The DNA of the CDR3 is TGTGCCAGCAGTTCGTCGAACAGGGGGACGCAGTATTTT. Translation: CASSSSNRGTQYF.

The V call is TRBV4-3, the J call TRBJ1-2; TRBD1 agrees at 11 bases. CDR1 is LGHNA, CDR2 YSLEER, per germline. The CDR3 has 15 residues. V lost 4 bases to trimming and J lost 7 bases; unmatched junction nucleotides: 8. In DNA, the CDR3 is TGCGCCAGCAGCCCTGGGACAGGGGGAGGTGGTGGCTACACCTTC. Its translation: CASSPGTGGGGGYTF.

The chain combines TRBV19 with TRBJ2-5; the D gene is possibly TRBD1 (6 bases). CDR1 LNHDA and CDR2 SQIVND come from the germline V gene (reference sequence). The CDR3 contains 14 residues. V shed 7 bases and J shed 2 bases, with 14 bases lying between them. The CDR3 here is CASTTGFRQETQYF. In DNA form, the CDR3 reads TGTGCCAGTACTACAGGGTTTAGGCAAGAGACCCAGTACTTC.

The rearrangement joins TRBV9 to TRBJ2-3; TRBD2 matches 8 bases. In germline, CDR1 is SGDLS, CDR2 YYNGEE. The CDR3 loop spans 17 amino acids. V trimming: 4 bases; J trimming: 2 bases; junction bases outside the gene matches: 12. CDR3 loop: CASSTQQAGETTDTQYF. In DNA, the CDR3 is TGTGCCAGCAGCACCCAACAAGCGGGAGAGACCACAGATACGCAGTATTTT.

This chain links TRBV6-1 with TRBJ2-1; perhaps TRBD1 as D (6 bases). Trimming left V 6 bases short and J 2 bases short, with 14 bases between. Germline loops: CDR1 MNHNS, CDR2 SASEGT. The CDR3 is made up of 15 amino acids. CDR3 nucleotide sequence: TGTGCCAGCAGAGAAAAGACAGGCGCCTACAATGAGCAGTTCTTC. Residues: CASREKTGAYNEQFF.

In the case of this clone: This same CDR3 is encoded by further DNA sequences in the sample. The CDR3 loop is CASSEGTGRYEQYF. The CDR3 nucleotides are TGTGCCAGCAGTGAGGGGACAGGGAGATACGAGCAGTACTTC. The V and J genes are TRBV6-1 and TRBJ2-7; TRBD1 matches at 9 bases. The V gene end was trimmed by 3 bases and the J gene end by 4 bases; junction bases not matched to a gene: 4. This CDR3 is built from 14 residues. CDR1 is MNHNS and CDR2 is SASEGT in the germline V gene.

The chain uses TRBV28 and TRBJ2-1, with a tentative D call TRBD1 (6 bases). V lost 6 bases, J lost 0 bases, and 15 bases lay in between. Per germline, CDR1 MDHEN and CDR2 SYDVKM. This CDR3 is 16 amino acids long. CDR3 DNA: TGTGCCAGCAGCTCCTCCCCGACAGGCTCCTACAATGAGCAGTTCTTC. Protein: CASSSSPTGSYNEQFF.

The CDR3 is CASSKTGGEGYTF. The DNA of the CDR3 is TGTGCCAGCAGCAAGACAGGGGGGGAGGGCTACACCTTC. J is TRBJ1-2 and V is TRBV5-4; TRBD1 matches 9 bases. With V trimmed by 4 bases and J by 8 bases, 6 bases remained unmatched. The CDR3 totals 13 residues. Germline CDR1 reads SGHNT; CDR2 reads YYREEE (reference sequence).

The chain recombines TRBV13 with TRBJ2-7; 11 nucleotides line up with TRBD2. The germline V gene has CDR1 PRHDT and CDR2 FYEKMQ (reference sequence). This CDR3 spans 14 amino acids. V lost 6 bases to trimming and J lost 3 bases; unmatched junction nucleotides: 4. The CDR3 here is CASREGLAGYEQYF. The CDR3 DNA reads as TGTGCCAGCAGGGAAGGACTAGCGGGCTACGAGCAGTACTTC.

The genes are TRBV5-6 and TRBJ1-1; D is undetermined. Trimming pared 4 bases from V and 11 bases from J, leaving 21 bases between. Germline-derived CDR1 and CDR2 are SGHDT and YYEEEE. This CDR3 region has 14 residues. As DNA, the CDR3 is TGTGCCAGCAGCCCCGGGGTAGGCCTTGTTGGGGCTTTCTTT. It encodes CASSPGVGLVGAFF.

The gene calls are TRBV28 and TRBJ2-7; D call uncertain. Germline lookup yields CDR1 MDHEN and CDR2 SYDVKM. The CDR3 is 12 amino acids. V was cut by 5 bases and J by 6 bases, with 11 bases left in between. In DNA form, the CDR3 reads TGTGCCAGCAGTCCAGAACCGATCGAGCAGTACTTC. It translates to CASSPEPIEQYF.

The rearrangement uses TRBV7-2 and TRBJ2-5; possibly TRBD1 for D (5 bases). This CDR3 has 14 amino acids. Germline lookup yields CDR1 SGHTA and CDR2 FQGNSA. Deletions cut 4 bases from V and 5 bases from J, with 14 bases between. CDR3 DNA: TGTGCCAGCAGCTCCACCAGGGCTGGGGAGACCCAGTACTTC. It is translated as CASSSTRAGETQYF. Using reference TRBV7-2 and TRBJ2-5 for the parts outside the CDR3, the full variable domain is GAGVSQSPSNKVTEKGKDVELRCDPISGHTALYWYRQSLGQGLEFLIYFQGNSAPDKSGLPSDRFSAERTGGSVSTLTIQRTQQEDSAVYLCASSSTRAGETQYFGPGTRLLVL.